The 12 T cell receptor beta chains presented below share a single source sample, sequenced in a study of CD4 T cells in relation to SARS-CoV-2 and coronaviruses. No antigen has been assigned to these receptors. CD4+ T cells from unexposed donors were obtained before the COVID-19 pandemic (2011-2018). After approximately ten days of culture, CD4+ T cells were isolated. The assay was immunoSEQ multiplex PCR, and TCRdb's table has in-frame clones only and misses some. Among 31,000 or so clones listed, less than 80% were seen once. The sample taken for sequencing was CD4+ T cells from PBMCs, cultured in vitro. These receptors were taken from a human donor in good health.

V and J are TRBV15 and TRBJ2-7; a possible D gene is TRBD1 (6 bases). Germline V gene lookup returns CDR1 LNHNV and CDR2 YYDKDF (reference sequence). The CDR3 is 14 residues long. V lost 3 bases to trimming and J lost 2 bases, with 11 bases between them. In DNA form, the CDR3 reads TGTGCCACCAGCAGGGAACAGGGTACCTACGAGCAGTACTTC. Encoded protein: CATSREQGTYEQYF.

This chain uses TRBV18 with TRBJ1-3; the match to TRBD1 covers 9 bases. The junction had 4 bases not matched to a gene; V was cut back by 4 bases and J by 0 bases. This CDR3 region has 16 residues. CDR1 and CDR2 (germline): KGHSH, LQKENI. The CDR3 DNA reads TGTGCCAGCTCACAGGGGACAGGGAACTCTGGAAACACCATATATTTT. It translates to CASSQGTGNSGNTIYF.

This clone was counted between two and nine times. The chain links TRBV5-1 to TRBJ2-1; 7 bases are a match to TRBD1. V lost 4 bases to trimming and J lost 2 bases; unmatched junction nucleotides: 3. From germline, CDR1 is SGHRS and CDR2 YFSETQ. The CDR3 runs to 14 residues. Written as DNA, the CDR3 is TGCGCCAGCAGCCGGGACAGCCCCTACAATGAGCAGTTCTTC. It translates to CASSRDSPYNEQFF.

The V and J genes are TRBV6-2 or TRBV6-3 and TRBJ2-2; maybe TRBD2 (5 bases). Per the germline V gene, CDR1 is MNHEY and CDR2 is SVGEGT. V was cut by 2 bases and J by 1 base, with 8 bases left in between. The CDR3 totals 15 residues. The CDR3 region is CASSYTGKNTGELFF. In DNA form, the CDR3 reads TGTGCCAGCAGTTACACGGGAAAGAACACCGGGGAGCTGTTTTTT.

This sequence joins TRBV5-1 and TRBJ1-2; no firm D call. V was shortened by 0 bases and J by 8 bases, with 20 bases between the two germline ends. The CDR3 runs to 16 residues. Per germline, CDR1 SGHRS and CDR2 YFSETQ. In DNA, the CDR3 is TGCGCCAGCAGCTTGGGAAATCCCAACGAACCCCGCGGCTACACCTTC. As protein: CASSLGNPNEPRGYTF. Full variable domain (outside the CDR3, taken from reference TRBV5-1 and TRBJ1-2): KAGVTQTPRYLIKTRGQQVTLSCSPISGHRSVSWYQQTPGQGLQFLFEYFSETQRNKGNFPGRFSGRQFSNSRSEMNVSTLELGDSALYLCASSLGNPNEPRGYTFGSGTRLTVV.

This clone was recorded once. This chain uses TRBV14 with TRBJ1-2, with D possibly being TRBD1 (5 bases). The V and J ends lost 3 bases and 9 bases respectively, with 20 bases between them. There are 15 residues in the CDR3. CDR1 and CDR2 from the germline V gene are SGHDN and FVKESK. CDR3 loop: CASSHISRDRRSYTF. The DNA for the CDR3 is TGTGCCAGCAGCCATATTTCCCGGGACCGACGGAGCTACACCTTC.

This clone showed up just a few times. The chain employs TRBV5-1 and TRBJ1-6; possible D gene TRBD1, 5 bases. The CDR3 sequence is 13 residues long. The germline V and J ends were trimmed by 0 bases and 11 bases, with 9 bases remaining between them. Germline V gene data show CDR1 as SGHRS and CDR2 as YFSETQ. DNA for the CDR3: TGCGCCAGCAGCTTGGGGGGCCCTGCACCCCTCCACTTT. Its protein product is CASSLGGPAPLHF.

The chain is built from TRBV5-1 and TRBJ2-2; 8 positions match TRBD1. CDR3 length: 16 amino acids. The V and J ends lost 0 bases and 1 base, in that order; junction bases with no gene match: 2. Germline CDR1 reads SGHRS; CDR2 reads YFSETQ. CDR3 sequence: CASSLAGTGNTGELFF. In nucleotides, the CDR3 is TGCGCCAGCAGCTTGGCGGGGACAGGGAACACCGGGGAGCTGTTTTTT.

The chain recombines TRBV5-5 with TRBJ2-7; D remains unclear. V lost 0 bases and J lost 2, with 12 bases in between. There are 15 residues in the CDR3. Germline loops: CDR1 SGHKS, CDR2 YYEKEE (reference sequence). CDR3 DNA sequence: TGTGCCAGCAGCTTGGGTTCCGCCCAGACCTACGAGCAGTACTTC. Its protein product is CASSLGSAQTYEQYF.

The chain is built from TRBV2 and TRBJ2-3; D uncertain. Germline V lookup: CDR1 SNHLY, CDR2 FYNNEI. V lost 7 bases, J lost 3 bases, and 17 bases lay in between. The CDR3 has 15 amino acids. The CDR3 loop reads CASINGRAATDTQYF. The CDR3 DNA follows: TGTGCCAGCATTAATGGTAGGGCAGCAACAGATACGCAGTATTTT.

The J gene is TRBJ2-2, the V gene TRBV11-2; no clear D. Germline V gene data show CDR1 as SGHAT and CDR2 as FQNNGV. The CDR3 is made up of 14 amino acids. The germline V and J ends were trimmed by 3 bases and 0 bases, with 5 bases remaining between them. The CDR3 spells CASSFRTNTGELFF. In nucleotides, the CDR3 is TGTGCCAGCAGCTTCCGGACGAACACCGGGGAGCTGTTTTTT. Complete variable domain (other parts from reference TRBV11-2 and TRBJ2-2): EAGVAQSPRYKIIEKRQSVAFWCNPISGHATLYWYQQILGQGPKLLIQFQNNGVVDDSQLPKDRFSAERLKGVDSTLKIQPAKLEDSAVYLCASSFRTNTGELFFGEGSRLTVL.

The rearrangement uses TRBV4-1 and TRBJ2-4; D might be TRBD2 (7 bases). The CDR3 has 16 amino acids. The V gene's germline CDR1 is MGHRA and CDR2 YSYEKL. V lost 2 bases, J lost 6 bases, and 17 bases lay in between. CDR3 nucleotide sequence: TGCGCCAGCAGCCAACCCTCGAGGGGGGGCGGAAACATTCAGTACTTC. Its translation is CASSQPSRGGGNIQYF.